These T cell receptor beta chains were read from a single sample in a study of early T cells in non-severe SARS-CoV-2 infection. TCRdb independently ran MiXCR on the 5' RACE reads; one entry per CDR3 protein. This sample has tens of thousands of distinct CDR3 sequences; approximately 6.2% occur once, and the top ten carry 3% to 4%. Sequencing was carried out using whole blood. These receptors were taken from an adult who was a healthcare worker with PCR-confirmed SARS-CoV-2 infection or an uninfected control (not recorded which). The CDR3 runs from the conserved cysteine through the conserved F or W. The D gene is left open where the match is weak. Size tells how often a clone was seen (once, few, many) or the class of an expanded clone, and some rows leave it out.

TGCGCCAGCAGCTTGGACAGGGTCTCCTACAATGAGCAGTTCTTC,CASSLDRVSYNEQFF,.,.,TRBV5-1,TRBJ2-1
TGTGCCAGCAGTCCCTCAACAGGGGCTGGCAATCAGCCCCAGCATTTT,CASSPSTGAGNQPQHF,many,TRBD1,TRBV6-2/TRBV6-3,TRBJ1-5
TGCAGTGCTAGGCAGGGGGCTGGAGACCCTGAAGCTTTCTTT,CSARQGAGDPEAFF,many,TRBD1,TRBV20-1,TRBJ1-1
TGTGCCACGTTCAGGGCCAGACCCTATGGCTACACCTTC,CATFRARPYGYTF,few,.,TRBV2,TRBJ1-2
TGTGCCATCACCCCGGGAGGCAGCAATCAGCCCCAGCATTTT,CAITPGGSNQPQHF,many,.,TRBV27,TRBJ1-5
TGTGCCAGCAGTGAAGCAGCGGGGGGGCCAGATACGCAGTATTTT,CASSEAAGGPDTQYF,many,TRBD2,TRBV6-1,TRBJ2-3
TGTGCCTGGAGTGTGTTAGGGGATGGCAATCAGCCCCAGCATTTT,CAWSVLGDGNQPQHF,many,.,TRBV30,TRBJ1-5
TGTGCCAGCAGTGGGGACCGTGGGCCCCAGCATTTT,CASSGDRGPQHF,many,.,TRBV2,TRBJ1-5
TGCGCCAGCAGCCAAAACCACCTAAGCACAGATACGCAGTATTTT,CASSQNHLSTDTQYF,many,.,TRBV4-3,TRBJ2-3
TGCGCCAGCAGCTTGGGTCCGAACAACTACGAGCAGTACTTC,CASSLGPNNYEQYF,few,.,TRBV5-1,TRBJ2-7
TGCAGTGCTAGAGATTTTATTGGACAAAACACCGGGGAGCTGTTTTTT,CSARDFIGQNTGELFF,many,.,TRBV20-1,TRBJ2-2
TGTGCCAGCAGCTTTGTCCCTTACGAGCAGTACTTC,CASSFVPYEQYF,many,.,TRBV7-2,TRBJ2-7
TGTGCCAGCAGTTTACCTCCGAGCAATGAGCAGTTCTTC,CASSLPPSNEQFF,many,.,TRBV28,TRBJ2-1
TGCAGCGTGAATAGACAGTTCCGCACAGATACGCAGTATTTT,CSVNRQFRTDTQYF,many,.,TRBV29-1,TRBJ2-3
TGTGCCAGCAGTTTGGGACAGGGGATAAGCTCCGGGGAGCTGTTTTTT,CASSLGQGISSGELFF,few,TRBD1,TRBV28,TRBJ2-2
TGCAGTCCTGTCTCAACTAGCACAGATACGCAGTATTTT,CSPVSTSTDTQYF,many,.,TRBV20-1,TRBJ2-3
TGTGCCAGCAGCTTGGGACAGGGGGTTTTCAAAAACATTCAGTACTTC,CASSLGQGVFKNIQYF,few,TRBD1,TRBV7-6,TRBJ2-4
TGCAGTGCTACGACCCCCAGGGGTACTAGCTACGAGCAGTACTTC,CSATTPRGTSYEQYF,many,.,TRBV20-1,TRBJ2-7
TGTGCCAGCAGCCACGGGCCGTACGATGAGCAGTTCTTC,CASSHGPYDEQFF,many,.,TRBV6-5,TRBJ2-1
TGTGCCAGTAGTGCCGGGAGCAATCAGCCCCAGCATTTT,CASSAGSNQPQHF,many,.,TRBV19,TRBJ1-5
TGTGCCAGCAGCTTATCTGGGGGTTCGGTAAGCTCCTACAATGAGCAGTTCTTC,CASSLSGGSVSSYNEQFF,few,.,TRBV11-3,TRBJ2-1
TGCGCCAGCAGCTTTGGGGGCGCGGGAGCTTTCTTT,CASSFGGAGAFF,many,.,TRBV5-1,TRBJ1-1
TGTGCCAGCAGCTTTCCGGGACAGGGCGGTCAGCCCCAGCATTTT,CASSFPGQGGQPQHF,few,TRBD1,TRBV7-2,TRBJ1-5
TGTGCCAGCTCACCACCTCCTGAGTCTCCCTCCTACGAGCAGTACTTC,CASSPPPESPSYEQYF,many,.,TRBV18,TRBJ2-7
TGTGCCAGCAGCCCCCCGGGGATGGAGCAGTACTTC,CASSPPGMEQYF,many,.,TRBV28,TRBJ2-7
TGTGCCAGCAGCTTAGGTCCTTCTTTAGGGGAGACCCAGTACTTC,CASSLGPSLGETQYF,few,.,TRBV7-9,TRBJ2-5
TGTGCCAGCAGCCCCGGGACAGGGGCCTACAATGAGCAGTTCTTC,CASSPGTGAYNEQFF,.,TRBD1,TRBV5-4,TRBJ2-1
TGTGCCAGCAGCTTGAGATCTCTCAGCAACAATGAGCAGTTCTTC,CASSLRSLSNNEQFF,.,.,TRBV5-6,TRBJ2-1
TGTGCCAGCAGTGCACTAGCGGGGATGTATTTT,CASSALAGMYF,.,TRBD2,TRBV2,TRBJ2-3
TGTGCCAGCACGAAAAGGGGACAAGAGACCCAGTACTTC,CASTKRGQETQYF,many,.,TRBV13,TRBJ2-5
TGCGCCAGCAGCCGCGGGGGGACTGACAATGAGCAGTTCTTC,CASSRGGTDNEQFF,many,TRBD2,TRBV5-1,TRBJ2-1
TGCGCCAGCAGCCAAGACCCTTCGGACAGGGGGGACAATGAGCAGTTCTTC,CASSQDPSDRGDNEQFF,many,TRBD1,TRBV4-3,TRBJ2-1
TGTGCCAGCACAAGGGTAGGGAGGAGTACGCAGTATTTT,CASTRVGRSTQYF,few,.,TRBV6-5,TRBJ2-3
TGTGCCAGCAGCCATGACGGGGCAGATACGCAGTATTTT,CASSHDGADTQYF,many,.,TRBV14,TRBJ2-3
TGTGCCAGCAGTTTAGCTCTACAGCGTTCCTACGAGCAGTACTTC,CASSLALQRSYEQYF,.,.,TRBV12-3/TRBV12-4,TRBJ2-7
TGTGCCAGCAGTACTAGGGACAGGGGCCACGAGCAGTACTTC,CASSTRDRGHEQYF,few,TRBD1,TRBV6-5,TRBJ2-7
TGTGCCAGCGCTTCCGGGACGTCGAATGAAAAACTGTTTTTT,CASASGTSNEKLFF,few,.,TRBV6-6,TRBJ1-4
TGTGCCAGCAGCCTTACCCCATACAATGAGCAGTTCTTC,CASSLTPYNEQFF,many,.,TRBV11-3,TRBJ2-1
TGCAGTGCTAGAGATCGGGGTAGGCCCAATGAGCAGTTCTTC,CSARDRGRPNEQFF,many,.,TRBV20-1,TRBJ2-1
TGTGCCAGCAGCCCCCCCGGGGGGACCGGGGAGCTGTTTTTT,CASSPPGGTGELFF,few,TRBD2,TRBV7-3,TRBJ2-2
TGTGCCAGCAGCCCCCACGGGGCCTACCAGGAAGCTTTCTTT,CASSPHGAYQEAFF,few,.,TRBV11-2,TRBJ1-1
TGTGCCATCAGTTGGACTAGCGGGGGCCTTAACACAGATACGCAGTATTTT,CAISWTSGGLNTDTQYF,many,TRBD2,TRBV10-3,TRBJ2-3
TGCAGTGCTAGAGATCTCACCCAGGTCGGGATGTCCTACAATGAGCAGTTCTTC,CSARDLTQVGMSYNEQFF,many,.,TRBV20-1,TRBJ2-1
TGTGCCAGCAGCTTACAGGGGACCGGGGAGCTGTTTTTT,CASSLQGTGELFF,many,.,TRBV7-9,TRBJ2-2
TGTGCCAGCAGCCGCCGCAGGGACCCTGGGACCCAGTACTTC,CASSRRRDPGTQYF,.,.,TRBV7-6,TRBJ2-5
TGTGCCAGCAGCCAAGATGTCGCGGGACAGTGGAATTCACCCCTCCACTTT,CASSQDVAGQWNSPLHF,many,TRBD1,TRBV4-2,TRBJ1-6
TGTGCCAGCAGCTTGGGGCCCATGGCAACCCAAGAGACCCAGTACTTC,CASSLGPMATQETQYF,.,.,TRBV5-6,TRBJ2-5
TGTGCCAGCTCACCTACGGGACAGGGGCATAATTCACCCCTCCACTTT,CASSPTGQGHNSPLHF,few,TRBD1,TRBV18,TRBJ1-6
TGTGCCAGCTCGGCGGGACAGGGTGGCCTCGAAAAACTGTTTTTT,CASSAGQGGLEKLFF,many,TRBD1,TRBV18,TRBJ1-4
TGTGCCACCAGTGACTCCACAGGGAATGAGCAGTTCTTC,CATSDSTGNEQFF,few,.,TRBV24-1,TRBJ2-1
TGTGCCAGCTCACCTCCTGCCGGTTCCTACGAGCAGTACTTC,CASSPPAGSYEQYF,few,.,TRBV18,TRBJ2-7
TGCGCCAGCAGCCTTCGGGACATACAAGAGACCCAGTACTTC,CASSLRDIQETQYF,.,.,TRBV5-1,TRBJ2-5
TGTGCCAGCAGTTACTCTTCAGGGGCCTACGAGCAGTACTTC,CASSYSSGAYEQYF,many,.,TRBV6-5,TRBJ2-7
TGCGCCAGCAGCCTCGACAGGGTCAATCAGCCCCAGCATTTT,CASSLDRVNQPQHF,many,TRBD1,TRBV4-3,TRBJ1-5